This TCR beta chain appears in the sequencing data of a study of CD8 T cells in ankylosing spondylitis. TCRdb independently ran MiXCR on the 5' RACE reads; one entry per CDR3 protein. The repertoire includes about 300,000 distinct CDR3 sequences, less than 25% of them detected once, and around 3.2% sits in the top ten. CDR1 and CDR2 (germline): LNHNV, YYDKDF (reference sequence). The CDR3 is 13 residues long. V shed 0 bases and J shed 8 bases, with 8 bases lying between them. Sequenced sample: blood, either unsorted or a sorted T cell fraction (not recorded which). This TCR came from a female donor with ankylosing spondylitis or in good health (not recorded which). The chain joins TRBV15 to TRBJ2-1; D gene ambiguous. CDR3 coding DNA: TGTGCCACCAGCAGAGATTACTCCTATGAGCAGTTCTTC. Translated, it gives CATSRDYSYEQFF. The full variable domain, with the rest looked up from reference TRBV15 and TRBJ2-1, is DAMVIQNPRYQVTQFGKPVTLSCSQTLNHNVMYWYQQKSSQAPKLLFHYYDKDFNNEADTPDNFQSRRPNTSFCFLDIRSPGLGDTAMYLCATSRDYSYEQFFGPGTRLTVL.